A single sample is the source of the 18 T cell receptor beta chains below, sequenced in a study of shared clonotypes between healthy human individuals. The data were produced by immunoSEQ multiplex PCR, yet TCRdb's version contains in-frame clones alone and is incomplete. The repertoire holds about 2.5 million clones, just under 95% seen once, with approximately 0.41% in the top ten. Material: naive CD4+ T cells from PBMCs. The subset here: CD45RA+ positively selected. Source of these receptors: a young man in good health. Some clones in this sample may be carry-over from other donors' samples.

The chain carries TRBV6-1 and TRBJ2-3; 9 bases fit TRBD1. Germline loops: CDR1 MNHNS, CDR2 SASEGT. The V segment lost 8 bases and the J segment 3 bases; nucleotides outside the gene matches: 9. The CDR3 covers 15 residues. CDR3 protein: CASRQPGQGTDTQYF. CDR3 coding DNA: TGTGCCAGCCGCCAACCGGGACAGGGAACAGATACGCAGTATTTT.

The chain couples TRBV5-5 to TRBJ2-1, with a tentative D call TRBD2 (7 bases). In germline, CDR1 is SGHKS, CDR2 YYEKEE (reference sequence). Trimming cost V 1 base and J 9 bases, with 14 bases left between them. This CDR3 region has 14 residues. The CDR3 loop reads CASSLSRGGGEQFF. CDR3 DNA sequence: TGTGCCAGCAGCTTGTCCAGGGGCGGGGGTGAGCAGTTCTTC.

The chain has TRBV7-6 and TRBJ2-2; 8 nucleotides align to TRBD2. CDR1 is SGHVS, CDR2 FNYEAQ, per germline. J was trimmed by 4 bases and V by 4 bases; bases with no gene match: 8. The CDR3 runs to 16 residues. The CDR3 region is CASSSSGLVFTGELFF. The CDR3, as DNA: TGTGCCAGCAGCTCGTCGGGACTAGTGTTCACCGGGGAGCTGTTTTTT.

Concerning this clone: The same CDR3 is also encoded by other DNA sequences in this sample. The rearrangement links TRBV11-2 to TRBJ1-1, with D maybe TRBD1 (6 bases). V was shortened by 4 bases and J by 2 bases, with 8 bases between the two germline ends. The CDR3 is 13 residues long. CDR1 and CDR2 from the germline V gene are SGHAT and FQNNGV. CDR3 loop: CASSSDRNTEAFF. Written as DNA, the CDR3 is TGTGCCAGCAGCTCGGACAGAAACACTGAAGCTTTCTTT. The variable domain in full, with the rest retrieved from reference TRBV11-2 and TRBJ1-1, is EAGVAQSPRYKIIEKRQSVAFWCNPISGHATLYWYQQILGQGPKLLIQFQNNGVVDDSQLPKDRFSAERLKGVDSTLKIQPAKLEDSAVYLCASSSDRNTEAFFGQGTRLTVV.

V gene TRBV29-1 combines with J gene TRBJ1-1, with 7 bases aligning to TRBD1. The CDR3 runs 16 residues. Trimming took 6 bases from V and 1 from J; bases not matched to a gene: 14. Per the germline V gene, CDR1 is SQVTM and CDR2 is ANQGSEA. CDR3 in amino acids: CSVRRDSGWKNTEAFF. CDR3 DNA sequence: TGCAGCGTCCGACGGGACAGCGGTTGGAAGAACACTGAAGCTTTCTTT.

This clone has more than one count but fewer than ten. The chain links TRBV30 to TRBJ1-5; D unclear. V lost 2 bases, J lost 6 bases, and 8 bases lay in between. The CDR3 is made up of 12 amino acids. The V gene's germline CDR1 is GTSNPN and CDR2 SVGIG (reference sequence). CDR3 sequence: CAWSFVGQPQHF. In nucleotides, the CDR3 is TGTGCCTGGAGTTTCGTGGGTCAGCCCCAGCATTTT.

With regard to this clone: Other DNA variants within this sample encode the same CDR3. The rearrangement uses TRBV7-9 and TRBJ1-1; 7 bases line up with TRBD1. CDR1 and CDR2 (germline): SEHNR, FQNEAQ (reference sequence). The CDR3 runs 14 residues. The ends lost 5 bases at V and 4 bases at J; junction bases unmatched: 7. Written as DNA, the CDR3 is TGTGCCAGCAGCCCACAACAGGGGAGCACTGAAGCTTTCTTT. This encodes CASSPQQGSTEAFF.

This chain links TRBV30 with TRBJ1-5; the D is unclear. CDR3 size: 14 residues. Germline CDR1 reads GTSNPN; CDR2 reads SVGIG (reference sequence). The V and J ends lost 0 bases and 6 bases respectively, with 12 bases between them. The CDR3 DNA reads TGTGCCTGGAGTGTAGGATCCCGTGGTCAGCCCCAGCATTTT. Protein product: CAWSVGSRGQPQHF.

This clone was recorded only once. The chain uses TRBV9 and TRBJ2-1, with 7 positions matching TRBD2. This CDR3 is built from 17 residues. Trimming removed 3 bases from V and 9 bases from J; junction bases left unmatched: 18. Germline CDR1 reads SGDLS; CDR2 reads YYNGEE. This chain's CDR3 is CASSGGRSGNTLGEQFF. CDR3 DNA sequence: TGTGCCAGCAGCGGAGGGAGGAGCGGGAACACTCTAGGTGAGCAGTTCTTC.

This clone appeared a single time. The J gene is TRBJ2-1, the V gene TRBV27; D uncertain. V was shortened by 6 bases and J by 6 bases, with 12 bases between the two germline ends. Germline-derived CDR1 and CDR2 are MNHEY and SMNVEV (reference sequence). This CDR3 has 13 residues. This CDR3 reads CASSSPPGNEQFF. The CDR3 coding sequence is TGTGCCAGCAGCTCCCCGCCAGGCAATGAGCAGTTCTTC.

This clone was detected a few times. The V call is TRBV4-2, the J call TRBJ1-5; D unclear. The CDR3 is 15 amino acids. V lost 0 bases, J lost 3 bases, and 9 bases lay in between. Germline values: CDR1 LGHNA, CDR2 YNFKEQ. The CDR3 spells CASSQDRTTNQPQHF. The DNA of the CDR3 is TGTGCCAGCAGCCAAGACAGGACGACCAATCAGCCCCAGCATTTT.

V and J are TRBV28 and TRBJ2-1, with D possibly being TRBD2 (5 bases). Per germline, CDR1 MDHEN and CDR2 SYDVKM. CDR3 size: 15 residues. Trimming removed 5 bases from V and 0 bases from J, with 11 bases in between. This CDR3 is CASSRWESSYNEQFF. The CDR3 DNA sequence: TGTGCCAGCAGTAGGTGGGAGAGCTCCTACAATGAGCAGTTCTTC.

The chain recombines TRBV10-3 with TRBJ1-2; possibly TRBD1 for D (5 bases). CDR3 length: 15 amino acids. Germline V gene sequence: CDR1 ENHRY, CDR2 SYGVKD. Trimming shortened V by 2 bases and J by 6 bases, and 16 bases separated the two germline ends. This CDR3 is CAISERWPGHDGYTF. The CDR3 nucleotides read TGTGCCATCAGTGAGCGGTGGCCAGGGCACGATGGCTACACCTTC.

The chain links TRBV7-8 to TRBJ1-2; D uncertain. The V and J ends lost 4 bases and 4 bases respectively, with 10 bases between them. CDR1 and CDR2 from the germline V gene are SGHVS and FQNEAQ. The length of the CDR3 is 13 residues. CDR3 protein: CASSYGPRYGYTF. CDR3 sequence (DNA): TGTGCCAGCAGCTACGGACCGCGCTATGGCTACACCTTC.

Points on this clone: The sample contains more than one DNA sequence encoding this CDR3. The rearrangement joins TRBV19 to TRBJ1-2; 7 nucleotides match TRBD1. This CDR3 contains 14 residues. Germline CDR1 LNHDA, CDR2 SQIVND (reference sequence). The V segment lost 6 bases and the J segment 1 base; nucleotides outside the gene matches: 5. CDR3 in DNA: TGTGCCAGTAGCCCCAGGGGGGATAACTATGGCTACACCTTC. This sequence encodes CASSPRGDNYGYTF.

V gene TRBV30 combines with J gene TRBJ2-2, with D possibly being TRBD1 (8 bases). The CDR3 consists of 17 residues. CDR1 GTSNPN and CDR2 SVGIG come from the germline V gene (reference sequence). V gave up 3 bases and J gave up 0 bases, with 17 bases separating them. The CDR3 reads CAWRLGGGQANTGELFF. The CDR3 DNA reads TGTGCCTGGAGGTTGGGGGGGGGACAGGCGAACACCGGGGAGCTGTTTTTT.

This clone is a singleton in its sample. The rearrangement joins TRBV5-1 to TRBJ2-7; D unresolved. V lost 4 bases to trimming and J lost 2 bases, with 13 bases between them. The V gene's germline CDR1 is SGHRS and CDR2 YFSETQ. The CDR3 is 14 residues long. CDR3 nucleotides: TGCGCCAGCAGCCCCGTGGGGATTACCTACGAGCAGTACTTC. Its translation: CASSPVGITYEQYF.

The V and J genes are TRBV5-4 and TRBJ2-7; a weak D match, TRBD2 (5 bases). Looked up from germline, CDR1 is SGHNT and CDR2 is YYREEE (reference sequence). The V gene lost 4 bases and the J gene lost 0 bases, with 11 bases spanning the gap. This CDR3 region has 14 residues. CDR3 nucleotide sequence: TGTGCCAGCAGCCGCCTAGCCGACTCCTACGAGCAGTACTTC. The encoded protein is CASSRLADSYEQYF.